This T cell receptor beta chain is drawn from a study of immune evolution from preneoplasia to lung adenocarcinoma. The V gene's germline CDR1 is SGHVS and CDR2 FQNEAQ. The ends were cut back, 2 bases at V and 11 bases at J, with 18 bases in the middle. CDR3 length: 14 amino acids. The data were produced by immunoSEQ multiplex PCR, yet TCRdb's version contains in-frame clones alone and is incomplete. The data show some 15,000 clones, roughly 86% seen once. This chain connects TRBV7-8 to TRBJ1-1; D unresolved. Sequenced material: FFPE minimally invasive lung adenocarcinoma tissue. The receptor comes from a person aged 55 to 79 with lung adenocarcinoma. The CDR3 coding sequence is TGTGCCAGCAGCTTAAACGTGAGCCCGACGGGGGCTTTCTTT. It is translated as CASSLNVSPTGAFF.